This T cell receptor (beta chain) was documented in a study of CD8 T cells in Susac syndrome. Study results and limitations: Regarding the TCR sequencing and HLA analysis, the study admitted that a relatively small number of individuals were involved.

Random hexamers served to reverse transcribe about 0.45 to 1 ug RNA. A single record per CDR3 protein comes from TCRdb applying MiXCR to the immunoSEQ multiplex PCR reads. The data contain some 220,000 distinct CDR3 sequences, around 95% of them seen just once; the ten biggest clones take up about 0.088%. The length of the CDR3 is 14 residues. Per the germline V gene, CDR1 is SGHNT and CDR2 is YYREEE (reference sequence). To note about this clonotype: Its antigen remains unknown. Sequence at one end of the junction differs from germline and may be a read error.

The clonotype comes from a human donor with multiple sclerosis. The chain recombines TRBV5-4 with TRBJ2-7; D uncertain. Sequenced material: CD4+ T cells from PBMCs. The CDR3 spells CASRLDPLSYEQYF. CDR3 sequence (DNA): TGTGCCAGCAGGTTGGATCCGCTATCCTACGAGCAGTACTTC.